This T cell receptor beta chain came from a study of shared clonotypes between healthy human individuals (dated by TCRdb to 2020 to 2022). Looking at the study overall: A few men and two women, aged 18 to 49 years, made up the cohort. Per donor, three plates each were used for CD4 naive and CD4 memory, two for CD8 naive, and one for CD8 memory. To estimate repertoire size and how much clonotypes are shared between individuals, the study performed deep sequencing of blood TCR repertoires from a few healthy adults. Libraries were prepared and TCR repertoires were sequenced by different laboratories using diverse techniques, in order to increase sequencing depth and limit assay-specific biases. Between about 0.8 and 9 billion PBMCs per donor were obtained by leukapheresis.

Healthy HIV-negative adults with no recently reported acute infections or vaccinations were included as donors. Only Caucasian adults living in Nashville, Tennessee, USA were represented among the donors. CD4+ T cells were enriched by magnetic negative selection; naive cells were then positively selected on CD45RA, and the negative fraction formed the memory subset. Blood was collected by leukapheresis, and PBMCs were isolated by Ficoll-Histopaque density gradient centrifugation and then cryopreserved in liquid nitrogen vapor phase. Purity and quantity of every magnetically sorted T cell population were checked by analytical flow cytometry. From each sorted fraction, genomic DNA was isolated and quantified by UV absorbance on a Nanodrop 2000c. Study-wide findings and limitations: Sampling was restricted to blood, and TCR repertoires in tissues likely differ from the TCR repertoires found in blood. Sharing across four donors was observed for approximately 5% of naive CD4, 3% to 4% of naive CD8, 2% to 2.5% of memory CD4, and over 0.3% of memory CD8 clonotypes. Pairwise subsampling indicated that sequencing depth was expected to affect the degree of clonotype sharing among donors. Naive subsets generally had larger estimated clonotype richness than memory subsets did. Compared with non-shared clonotypes, clonotypes shared by all four sorted-subset donors had higher generation probabilities. The small number of donors limited the genetic and exposure-history diversity represented. Incomplete sequencing was indicated by rarefaction of sorted-subset datasets, despite the large sequencing depth.

The CDR3 spans 16 residues, from the cysteine through the phenylalanine. Of the read, only the CDR3 DNA is kept; its 48 bases are in frame from base 1. V is shortened by 0 bases, J by 0 bases, and the region joining them spans 10 bases. CDR1 SGHVS and CDR2 FQNEAQ are derived from the germline V gene. TCR CDR3 regions were amplified from genomic DNA by multiplex PCR using the deep immunoSEQ assay. Genomic DNA extracted from each cell subset was distributed evenly over all wells of several immunoSEQ 96-well plates, and each plate served as one replicate. For sorted subsets, 150 to 250 ng genomic DNA, equal to tens of thousands of T cell genomes, was loaded into each replicate PCR. The purified libraries were quantified using a Qubit 3.0 fluorometer, sized with a Bioanalyzer 2100, and then quantified again using the KAPA Library Quantification kit. Each immunoSEQ 96-well plate was sequenced on its own single-read 150-cycle Illumina NextSeq 550 flow cell. The study's own analysis went as follows. Because the immunoSEQ output held only junctional sequences and lacked quality scores, the filtering could not match the filtering applied to full-length reads. Sequences were annotated with PyIR, a Python wrapper for IgBLAST v1.9, using IMGT germline references to assign V/J genes and CDR3. Reads were filtered out if the reads had weak V/J assignments (E-value above 1e-6), no CDR3, stop codons, out-of-frame junctions, or ambiguous translated residues. V3J clonotypes were defined by identical inferred V gene, J gene, and CDR3 amino acid sequence. Percentage overlap between repertoires was computed as shared unique clonotypes divided by the size of the smaller repertoire. Repertoire richness was assessed with RTK rarefaction, the Chao1 estimator, and Recon v2.1 estimates of unobserved clonotypes. Generation probabilities were computed with OLGA for all TCRbeta clonotypes obtained by the gDNA method from a handful of donors. TCRdb re-hosts the immuneACCESS table, in-frame sequences only. Its copies lack some clones; in the studies checked, an unresolved V gene accounts for under half of them, and the cause for the rest is not known. The V and J calls and clone size come from that table; D and trimming were worked out from the DNA. Recorded for this sample are over 2 million clones; roughly 92% of them occurred a single time. About 0.36% of the sample is held by the ten biggest clonotypes.

Turning to this clone: Its antigen specificity is not known. There are no base qualities to consult, and no much larger clone falls within one base.

This sequence uses TRBV7-8 and TRBJ2-3; the D gene cannot be resolved reliably. This receptor was identified in a young man in good health. Some clones in this sample may be carry-over from other donors' samples. The specimen sequenced was naive CD4+ T cells from PBMCs. The cell subset or site label on this specimen signifies: CD45RA+ positively selected. DNA sequence: TGTGCCAGCAGCTTAGCCCGGAGACCTAGCACAGATACGCAGTATTTT. It translates as CASSLARRPSTDTQYF.